The clone carrying this TCR beta chain has only a few counts. TCRdb independently ran MiXCR on the 5' RACE reads; one entry per CDR3 protein. The data contain tens of thousands of distinct CDR3 sequences, 13% to 15% of them seen just once; the ten biggest clones take up 6.5% to 9%. The length of the CDR3 is 16 residues. The ends lost 4 bases at V and 2 bases at J; junction bases unmatched: 8. Germline CDR1 reads MGHRA; CDR2 reads YSYEKL. This entry belongs to a study of early T cells in non-severe SARS-CoV-2 infection. Study details: Chains were not paired, and sequencing was done on bulk RNA from unsorted whole blood.

The rearrangement joins TRBV4-1 to TRBJ2-5; 9 bases are shared with TRBD2. Sequences were obtained from whole blood. The sequence derives from an adult who was a healthcare worker with PCR-confirmed SARS-CoV-2 infection or an uninfected control (not recorded which). The CDR3 sequence is CASSLRASGEQETQYF. CDR3 nucleotide sequence: TGCGCCAGCAGCCTAAGGGCTAGCGGGGAACAAGAGACCCAGTACTTC.